Listed here are 31 T cell receptor gamma chains from one sample, sequenced in a study of Vδ1+ human thymocytes. The study, taken as a whole, reports: Thymic TRG and TRD repertoires appeared highly polyclonal, with Gaussian CDR3 length distributions.

Antigens for these TCRs are unknown. The template was reverse-transcribed extracted RNA. CDR3 amplicons came from multiplex PCR with pooled V-gene forward and constant-region reverse primers. TCRdb re-called the multiplex PCR reads through CATT. The repertoire has roughly 6,700 gamma-chain clones, 40% to 50% of them found once; the top ten carry 1.5% to 2.5%. The sequenced sample was Vdelta1+ gamma-delta thymocytes from the thymus. The subset was: FACS-sorted CD3+ TCRalphabeta- TCRVdelta1+ TCRVdelta2- thymocytes. The receptors were gathered from a boy in the first two years of life who had congenital heart surgery.

This chain links TRGV4 with TRGJ1 or TRGJ2. CDR3 length equals 12 residues. The ends lost 7 bases at V and 5 bases at J; junction bases unmatched: 8. CDR1 is EGSTGY, CDR2 YDSYTSSV, per germline. The CDR3 sequence is CATCDVDYKKLF. CDR3 DNA: TGTGCCACCTGTGACGTCGATTATAAGAAACTCTTT.

Concerning this clone itself: The same CDR3 is also encoded by other DNA sequences in this sample. The gene calls are TRGV5 and TRGJ1 or TRGJ2. No J gene is reported in TCRdb; it was inferred here by comparing the DNA with germline. Germline-derived CDR1 and CDR2 are VINAFY and YDVSNSKD. J gave up 0 bases and V 2 bases, and 4 bases lay outside the gene matches. This CDR3 region has 14 residues. The CDR3 bases are TGTGCCACCTGGGACACGGCGAATTATTATAAGAAACTCTTT. Encoded protein: CATWDTANYYKKLF.

This chain joins TRGV3 and TRGJ1 or TRGJ2. The CDR3 is 12 amino acids. CDR1 is VTNTFY, CDR2 YDVSTARD, per germline (reference sequence). The V gene end was trimmed by 3 bases and the J gene end by 5 bases; junction bases not matched to a gene: 4. CDR3 residues: CATWDGDYKKLF. The CDR3 region has the DNA TGTGCCACCTGGGACGGAGATTATAAGAAACTCTTT.

The chain carries TRGV5 and TRGJP2. The J gene comes from matching the DNA to germline here; TCRdb lacks it. V was clipped by 0 bases and J by 8 bases; unmatched bases: 6. Germline CDR1 VINAFY, CDR2 YDVSNSKD. CDR3 length: 14 amino acids. The DNA of the CDR3 is TGTGCCACCTGGGACAGGCTGAGAGATTGGATCAAGACGTTT. Amino acids: CATWDRLRDWIKTF.

This chain joins TRGV3 and TRGJ1 or TRGJ2. Assignment of the J gene here rests on matching the DNA to germline, because TCRdb gives none. V lost 0 bases and J lost 10; bases outside the gene matches: 12. Germline V gene data show CDR1 as VTNTFY and CDR2 as YDVSTARD (reference sequence). This CDR3 is built from 14 residues. The CDR3 region has the DNA TGTGCCACCTGGGACAGGCCCCATAAGCCGAAGAAACTCTTT. Translating it yields CATWDRPHKPKKLF.

V gene TRGV5 combines with J gene TRGJ1 or TRGJ2. Here the J gene was assigned by germline matching of the DNA, as TCRdb has none. Germline CDR1 VINAFY, CDR2 YDVSNSKD. This CDR3 has 11 amino acids. The trim removed 2 bases at V and 10 bases at J, leaving 5 bases unmatched. The CDR3 DNA reads TGTGCCACCTGGGACAAACTAAAGAAACTCTTT. Protein: CATWDKLKKLF.

The rearrangement links TRGV3 to TRGJ1 or TRGJ2. TCRdb does not report a J gene; here it was assigned by matching the DNA to germline references. This CDR3 spans 14 amino acids. Germline values: CDR1 VTNTFY, CDR2 YDVSTARD (reference sequence). The ends lost 0 bases at V and 6 bases at J; junction bases unmatched: 8. The chain's CDR3 is CATWDRLGSYKKLF. CDR3 DNA sequence: TGTGCCACCTGGGACAGGCTAGGGAGTTATAAGAAACTCTTT.

This clone was picked up a small number of times. The sample holds other DNA sequences that translate to the same CDR3. The chain employs TRGV9 and TRGJ1 or TRGJ2. CDR3 size: 11 residues. Germline assignment: CDR1 GITISATS and CDR2 ISYDGTV (reference sequence). Trimming cost V 2 bases and J 7 bases; bases outside gene matches: 2. The CDR3: CALWEAYKKLF. In DNA form, the CDR3 reads TGTGCCTTGTGGGAGGCCTATAAGAAACTCTTT.

The genes are TRGV4 and TRGJ1 or TRGJ2. The J gene is not listed in TCRdb, so it was assigned here from a DNA match to germline. The V and J ends lost 3 bases and 6 bases, in that order; junction bases with no gene match: 5. CDR1 and CDR2 (germline): EGSTGY, YDSYTSSV. CDR3 size: 12 residues. This CDR3 is CATWDWGYKKLF. In nucleotides, the CDR3 is TGTGCCACCTGGGATTGGGGTTATAAGAAACTCTTT.

The chain is built from TRGV5 and TRGJ1 or TRGJ2. The J segment lost 5 bases and the V segment lost 0 bases, leaving 1 base of the junction unmatched. This CDR3 spans 12 amino acids. Germline loops: CDR1 VINAFY, CDR2 YDVSNSKD. CDR3 bases: TGTGCCACCTGGGACAGGAATTATAAGAAACTCTTT. Its translation: CATWDRNYKKLF.

This clone has a handful of counts. The chain employs TRGV8 and TRGJ1 or TRGJ2. CDR1 VENAVY and CDR2 YDSYNSRV come from the germline V gene. The CDR3 has 13 amino acids. Germline trimming cut 3 bases from V and 3 bases from J; bases unmatched to any gene: 5. The CDR3 here is CATWDRGYYKKLF. The CDR3 DNA reads as TGTGCCACCTGGGATCGCGGTTATTATAAGAAACTCTTT.

This clone is a singleton in its sample. Called V gene: TRGV1; the J gene was not called. TRGV1 is an ORF, with its function uncertain. The CDR3 is made up of 12 amino acids. CDR3: CATWDRLHHKLF. As DNA, the CDR3 is TGTGCCACCTGGGACAGGCTGCATCATAAACTCTTT.

This clone has only a few counts. The genes are TRGV4 and TRGJ1 or TRGJ2. Because TCRdb records no J gene, it was assigned here through a match of the DNA to germline. J was trimmed by 8 bases and V by 1 base; bases with no gene match: 8. From germline, CDR1 is EGSTGY and CDR2 YDSYTSSV. The CDR3 is made up of 13 amino acids. CDR3 nucleotide sequence: TGTGCCACCTGGGATGGAAGGCAAAATAAGAAACTCTTT. This gives the protein CATWDGRQNKKLF.

This chain links TRGV8 with TRGJ1 or TRGJ2. Germline values: CDR1 VENAVY, CDR2 YDSYNSRV. The CDR3 contains 12 residues. Trimming at V came to 3 bases and at J to 5 bases, leaving 4 bases not matched to a gene. The CDR3 reads CATWDSHYKKLF. The CDR3 region has the DNA TGTGCCACCTGGGATTCTCATTATAAGAAACTCTTT.

The genes are TRGV4 and TRGJP2. Trimming took 0 bases from V and 1 from J; bases not matched to a gene: 2. This CDR3 contains 15 residues. Germline V gives CDR1 EGSTGY, CDR2 YDSYTSSV. The CDR3: CATWDGGSSDWIKTF. CDR3 sequence (DNA): TGTGCCACCTGGGATGGGGGTAGTAGTGATTGGATCAAGACGTTT.

The gene calls are TRGV2 and TRGJP2. TCRdb gives no J gene; it was assigned here by matching the DNA to germline. This CDR3 is built from 14 residues. Germline CDR1 is EGSNGY and CDR2 is YDSYNSKV. Germline trimming cut 0 bases from V and 4 bases from J; bases unmatched to any gene: 2. The CDR3 bases are TGTGCCACCTGGGACGGGAATAGTGATTGGATCAAGACGTTT. Protein product: CATWDGNSDWIKTF.

Here the J gene is TRGJP2 and the V gene is not called. CDR3 length: 13 amino acids. This CDR3 is CATFDGGDWIKTF. CDR3 in DNA: TGTGCCACCTTTGATGGAGGTGATTGGATCAAGACGTTT.

This chain connects TRGV5 to TRGJ1 or TRGJ2. Assignment of the J gene here rests on matching the DNA to germline, because TCRdb gives none. From germline, CDR1 is VINAFY and CDR2 YDVSNSKD. CDR3 size: 13 residues. Germline trimming cut 3 bases from V and 3 bases from J; bases unmatched to any gene: 5. Here the CDR3 DNA reads TGTGCCACCTGGGACCGTATTTATTATAAGAAACTCTTT. Amino acids: CATWDRIYYKKLF.

V usage is TRGV3 and J usage is TRGJP2. No J gene was available from TCRdb, and it was assigned here by a germline match of the DNA. Germline CDR1 and CDR2: VTNTFY and YDVSTARD (reference sequence). V gave up 3 bases and J gave up 2 bases; unmatched junction bases: 3. There are 14 residues in the CDR3. The CDR3 region is CATWDGSSDWIKTF. In DNA, the CDR3 is TGTGCCACCTGGGACGGGAGTAGTGATTGGATCAAGACGTTT.

V is TRGV4 and J is TRGJ1 or TRGJ2. TCRdb offers no J gene call, so here the DNA was matched to germline to obtain one. CDR1 is EGSTGY and CDR2 is YDSYTSSV in the germline V gene. The V gene end was trimmed by 0 bases and the J gene end by 3 bases; junction bases not matched to a gene: 8. The CDR3 consists of 15 residues. In DNA, the CDR3 is TGTGCCACCTGGGATGGGGGGGGTCTTTATTATAAGAAACTCTTT. As protein: CATWDGGGLYYKKLF.

This chain uses TRGV5 with TRGJ1 or TRGJ2. In the absence of a J gene in TCRdb, the DNA was matched to germline to assign it here. Germline V CDR1 and CDR2: VINAFY, YDVSNSKD. Trimming took 4 bases from V and 0 from J; bases not matched to a gene: 12. This CDR3 region has 16 residues. This CDR3 reads CATWDGPMTNYYKKLF. The CDR3 region has the DNA TGTGCCACCTGGGATGGGCCGATGACGAATTATTATAAGAAACTCTTT.

Remarks on this clone: An end of the junction does not agree with germline; a read error may underlie this. The V gene is TRGV4, the J gene TRGJ1 or TRGJ2. TCRdb does not report a J gene; here it was assigned by matching the DNA to germline references. The CDR3 extends over 13 amino acids. Germline loops: CDR1 EGSTGY, CDR2 YDSYTSSV. CDR3 amino acids: CATWNGIRYKKLF. CDR3 nucleotide sequence: TGTGCCACCTGGAATGGAATTCGATATAAGAAACTCTTT.

This clone was observed a single time. Different DNA sequences within this sample yield the same CDR3. V gene TRGV3 combines with J gene TRGJ1 or TRGJ2. No J gene was available from TCRdb, and it was assigned here by a germline match of the DNA. The CDR3 sequence is 15 residues long. J gave up 0 bases and V 0 bases, and 5 bases lay outside the gene matches. Germline CDR1 reads VTNTFY; CDR2 reads YDVSTARD (reference sequence). As DNA, the CDR3 is TGTGCCACCTGGGACAGGCGGTCGAATTATTATAAGAAACTCTTT. Translated, it gives CATWDRRSNYYKKLF.

V is TRGV3 and J is TRGJP1. V gave up 0 bases and J gave up 1 base; unmatched junction bases: 5. Germline values: CDR1 VTNTFY, CDR2 YDVSTARD (reference sequence). The CDR3 contains 16 residues. CDR3 amino acids: CATWDRRRTTGWFKIF. DNA for the CDR3: TGTGCCACCTGGGACAGGCGTCGTACCACTGGTTGGTTCAAGATATTT.

The chain is built from TRGV8 and TRGJ1 or TRGJ2. TCRdb lists no J gene, so it was determined here by aligning the DNA to germline. From germline, CDR1 is VENAVY and CDR2 YDSYNSRV. The trim removed 1 base at V and 7 bases at J, leaving 13 bases unmatched. The CDR3 runs to 15 residues. CDR3: CATWDSYPRGYKKLF. The CDR3 DNA reads TGTGCCACCTGGGATAGCTACCCACGTGGGTATAAGAAACTCTTT.

Worth noting for this clone: Other DNA sequences in this specimen translate into the identical CDR3. This chain joins TRGV4 and TRGJP1. The J gene was not available in TCRdb and was assigned here by matching the DNA to germline segments. Germline CDR1 and CDR2: EGSTGY and YDSYTSSV. V trimming: 5 bases; J trimming: 0 bases; junction bases outside the gene matches: 6. CDR3 length: 15 amino acids. CDR3 coding DNA: TGTGCCACCTGGGCCCCATATACCACTGGTTGGTTCAAGATATTT. This codes for CATWAPYTTGWFKIF.

This rearrangement joins TRGV3 to TRGJ1 or TRGJ2. TCRdb gives no J gene; it was assigned here by matching the DNA to germline. J gave up 8 bases and V 5 bases, and 6 bases lay outside the gene matches. The germline V gene encodes CDR1 VTNTFY and CDR2 YDVSTARD (reference sequence). The CDR3 is 11 residues long. This chain's CDR3 is CATWAGNKKLF. CDR3 sequence (DNA): TGTGCCACCTGGGCGGGAAATAAGAAACTCTTT.

The chain uses TRGV4 and TRGJ1 or TRGJ2. There are 13 residues in the CDR3. Germline V gives CDR1 EGSTGY, CDR2 YDSYTSSV. V was clipped by 0 bases and J by 5 bases; unmatched bases: 4. CDR3 DNA: TGTGCCACCTGGGATGGGGTCGATTATAAGAAACTCTTT. Amino acid sequence: CATWDGVDYKKLF.

The chain employs TRGV5 and TRGJ1 or TRGJ2. The V and J ends lost 9 bases and 12 bases, in that order; junction bases with no gene match: 8. The CDR3 runs 9 residues. Germline CDR1 is VINAFY and CDR2 is YDVSNSKD. The CDR3 DNA reads as TGTGCCACCGTGCGACTGAAACTCTTT. This sequence encodes CATVRLKLF.

As concerns this clone: Other DNA sequences in this specimen translate into the identical CDR3. The chain couples TRGV3 to TRGJ1 or TRGJ2. TCRdb supplies no J gene; here it was assigned by aligning the nucleotide sequence to germline. The CDR3 consists of 14 residues. J lost 7 bases, V lost 0 bases, and 9 bases had no gene match. Germline V gene sequence: CDR1 VTNTFY, CDR2 YDVSTARD (reference sequence). DNA of the CDR3: TGTGCCACCTGGGACAGGCCCCTAGGGTATAAGAAACTCTTT. As protein: CATWDRPLGYKKLF.

The rearrangement joins TRGV4 to TRGJ1 or TRGJ2. As TCRdb names no J gene, one was assigned here on the basis of a DNA match to germline. Trimming cost V 1 base and J 7 bases; bases outside gene matches: 7. Germline V CDR1 and CDR2: EGSTGY, YDSYTSSV. This CDR3 is 13 amino acids long. CDR3 sequence (DNA): TGTGCCACCTGGGATGGACGGTCCTATAAGAAACTCTTT. Translation: CATWDGRSYKKLF.